The T cell receptor beta chain described here comes from a study of cytomegalovirus exposure and HLA in healthy donors. Study-level points and caveats: Rarity held for most TCR sequences, but there were some public TCRs that occurred in many donors.

The CDR3 loop spans 15 amino acids. The ends lost 5 bases at V and 7 bases at J; junction bases unmatched: 11. Germline assignment: CDR1 MNHEY and CDR2 SMNVEV (reference sequence). Generated by immunoSEQ multiplex PCR, the TCRdb table keeps only in-frame clones and is missing some. The sample holds 150,000 or so clones, 80% to 90% seen once. Note on this clone: The antigen is undetermined.

The source is a young woman in good health and CMV-seropositive. The rearrangement links TRBV27 to TRBJ2-1, with 7 positions matching TRBD2. Sequencing was performed on PBMCs. As DNA, the CDR3 is TGTGCCAGCAGTCTCAAGGGACTACCCTTTAATGAGCAGTTCTTC. Translating gives CASSLKGLPFNEQFF.